A single sample gave rise to the 8 T cell receptor beta chains below, sequenced in a study of prognosis after radiotherapy for stage I lung cancer. By two-round multiplex PCR, the TCR beta CDR3 was amplified from genomic DNA. Initially, in first-round PCR, primers specific to each TRBV and TRBJ gene were used. TCRdb analysed the multiplex PCR reads with MiXCR anew, one entry per CDR3 protein. The sample records 11,000 to 15,000 distinct CDR3 sequences, about 27% being singletons. Specimen: PBMCs, collected before or after stereotactic body radiation therapy (not recorded which). The receptors come from a donor at least 50 years old with non-small cell lung cancer.

This clonotype is labeled medium-sized. The chain couples TRBV6-1 to TRBJ1-6; unclear D gene. The CDR3 sequence is 11 residues long. The V and J ends lost 7 bases and 7 bases respectively, with 5 bases between them. In germline, CDR1 is MNHNS, CDR2 SASEGT. In nucleotides, the CDR3 is TGTGCCAGCAAAGTGAATTCACCCCTCCACTTT. This encodes CASKVNSPLHF.

This clonotype is judged medium-sized. The chain joins TRBV2 to TRBJ1-1, with TRBD1 matching 9 bases. This CDR3 is 13 amino acids long. Germline V gene data show CDR1 as SNHLY and CDR2 as FYNNEI. V dropped 6 bases and J dropped 5; count of bases not matched to a gene: 4. CDR3 sequence: CASSGDRGTEAFF. CDR3 DNA: TGTGCCAGCAGCGGAGACAGGGGGACTGAAGCTTTCTTT.

This clonotype was seen many times. The CDR3: CASSRGTLPEAFF. The CDR3 region has the DNA TGCGCCAGCAGCCGCGGGACCCTCCCTGAAGCTTTCTTT. The chain couples TRBV5-1 to TRBJ1-1; a possible D gene is TRBD1 (5 bases). CDR1 is SGHRS and CDR2 is YFSETQ in the germline V gene. The CDR3 has 13 residues. The V end was cut by 4 bases, the J end by 6 bases, with 13 bases between.

This clonotype was seen many times. The CDR3 region is CASSLARGGRHYEQYF. CDR3 DNA sequence: TGTGCCAGCAGCTTAGCGAGAGGCGGGAGGCACTACGAGCAGTACTTC. V usage is TRBV7-9 and J usage is TRBJ2-7; TRBD2 agrees at 8 bases. There are 16 residues in the CDR3. Per the germline V gene, CDR1 is SEHNR and CDR2 is FQNEAQ (reference sequence). Trimming took 0 bases from V and 3 from J; bases not matched to a gene: 7.

With regard to this clonotype: This likely stems from a read error, as it lies one base from a far larger clone. The chain has TRBV7-9 and TRBJ2-2; D might be TRBD2 (5 bases). Germline-derived CDR1 and CDR2 are SEHNR and FQNEAQ (reference sequence). The CDR3 spans 13 residues. The CDR3 spells CASSPGRTGEMFF. The DNA for the CDR3 is TGTGCCAGCAGCCCTGGGCGGACCGGGGAGATGTTTTTT.

This clonotype came up many times. The chain carries TRBV29-1 and TRBJ2-5, with 7 bases matching TRBD1. The CDR3 covers 14 residues. Germline-derived CDR1 and CDR2 are SQVTM and ANQGSEA. The J segment lost 5 bases and the V segment lost 0 bases, leaving 6 bases of the junction unmatched. The CDR3 DNA reads as TGCAGCGTTGAAGATACAGGGGCAGTGGAGACCCAGTACTTC. Translation: CSVEDTGAVETQYF.

This clonotype was seen repeatedly, ten times or more. The chain uses TRBV19 and TRBJ1-1; the D gene is possibly TRBD1 (6 bases). The ends were cut back, 3 bases at V and 6 bases at J, with 11 bases in the middle. Looked up from germline, CDR1 is LNHDA and CDR2 is SQIVND (reference sequence). CDR3 length: 13 amino acids. The CDR3 here is CASSIGGQAEAFF. The DNA of the CDR3 is TGTGCCAGTAGTATTGGGGGACAAGCTGAAGCTTTCTTT.

The CDR3 DNA follows: TGCAGTGCCTCTATCGTTTACGAGCAGTACTTC. It is translated as CSASIVYEQYF. The chain uses TRBV20-1 and TRBJ2-7; no clear D gene. CDR1 and CDR2 from the germline V gene are DFQATT and SNEGSKA (reference sequence). The V end lost 6 bases, the J end lost 4 bases, and 10 bases lay between the germline ends. This CDR3 has 11 residues.